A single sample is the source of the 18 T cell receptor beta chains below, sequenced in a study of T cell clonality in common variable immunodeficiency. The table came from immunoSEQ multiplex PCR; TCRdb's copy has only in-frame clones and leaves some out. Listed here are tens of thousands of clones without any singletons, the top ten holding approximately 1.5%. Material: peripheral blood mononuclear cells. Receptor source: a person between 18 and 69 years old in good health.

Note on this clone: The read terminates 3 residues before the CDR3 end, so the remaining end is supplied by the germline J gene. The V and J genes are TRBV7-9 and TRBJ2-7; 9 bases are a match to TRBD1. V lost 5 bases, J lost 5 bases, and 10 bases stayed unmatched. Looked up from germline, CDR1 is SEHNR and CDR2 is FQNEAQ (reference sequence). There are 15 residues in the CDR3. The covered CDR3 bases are TGTGCCAGCAGCCCGGGGACAGGGTCGATGGACGAG. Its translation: CASSPGTGSMDE. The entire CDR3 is CASSPGTGSMDEQYF.

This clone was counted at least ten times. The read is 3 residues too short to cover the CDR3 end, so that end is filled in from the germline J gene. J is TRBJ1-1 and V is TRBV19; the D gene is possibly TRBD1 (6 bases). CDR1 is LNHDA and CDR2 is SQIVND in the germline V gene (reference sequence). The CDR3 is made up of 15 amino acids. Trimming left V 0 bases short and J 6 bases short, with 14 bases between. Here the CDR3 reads CASSIEAGAGPEAFF. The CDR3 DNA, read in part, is TGTGCCAGTAGTATAGAGGCAGGGGCCGGGCCTGAA. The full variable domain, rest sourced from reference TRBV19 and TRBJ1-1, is DGGITQSPKYLFRKEGQNVTLSCEQNLNHDAMYWYRQDPGQGLRLIYYSQIVNDFQKGDIAEGYSVSREKKESFPLTVTSAQKNPTAFYLCASSIEAGAGPEAFFGQGTRLTVV.

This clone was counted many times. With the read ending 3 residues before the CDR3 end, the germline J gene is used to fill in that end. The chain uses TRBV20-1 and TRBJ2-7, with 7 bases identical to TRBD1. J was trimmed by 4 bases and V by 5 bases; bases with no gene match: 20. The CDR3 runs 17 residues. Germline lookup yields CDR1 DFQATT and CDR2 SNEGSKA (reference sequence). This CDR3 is CSARALPGTVTSYEQYF. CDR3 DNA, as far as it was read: TGCAGTGCTCGCGCTCTGCCCGGGACAGTCACATCTTACGAG.

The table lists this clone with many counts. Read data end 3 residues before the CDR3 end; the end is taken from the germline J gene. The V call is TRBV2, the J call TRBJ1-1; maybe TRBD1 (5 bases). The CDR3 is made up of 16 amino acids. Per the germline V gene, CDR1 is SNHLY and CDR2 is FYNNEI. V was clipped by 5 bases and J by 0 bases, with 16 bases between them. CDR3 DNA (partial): TGTGCCAGCAGTATAAGAGCAGGGTCCATGAACACTGAA. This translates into CASSIRAGSMNTE. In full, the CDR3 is CASSIRAGSMNTEAFF.

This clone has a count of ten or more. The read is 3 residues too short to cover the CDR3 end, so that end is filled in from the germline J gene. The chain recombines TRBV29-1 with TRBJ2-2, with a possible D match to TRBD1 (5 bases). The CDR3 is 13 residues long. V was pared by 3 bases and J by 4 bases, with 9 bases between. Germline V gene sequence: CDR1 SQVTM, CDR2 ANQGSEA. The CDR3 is CSVDGQGTGELFF. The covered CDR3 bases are TGCAGCGTTGATGGGCAGGGCACCGGGGAG.

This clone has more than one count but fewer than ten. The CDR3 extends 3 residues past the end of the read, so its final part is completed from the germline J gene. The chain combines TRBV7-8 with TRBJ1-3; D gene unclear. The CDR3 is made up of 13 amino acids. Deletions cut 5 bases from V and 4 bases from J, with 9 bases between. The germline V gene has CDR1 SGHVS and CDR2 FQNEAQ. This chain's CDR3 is CASSPVRGNTIYF. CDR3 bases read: TGTGCCAGCAGCCCAGTGAGGGGAAACACC.

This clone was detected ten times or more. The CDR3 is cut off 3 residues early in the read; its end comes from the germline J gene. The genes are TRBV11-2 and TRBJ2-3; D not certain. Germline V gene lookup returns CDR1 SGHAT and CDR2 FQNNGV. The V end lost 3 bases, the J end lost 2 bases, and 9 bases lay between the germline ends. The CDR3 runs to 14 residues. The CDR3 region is CASSFGQVTDTQYF. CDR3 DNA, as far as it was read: TGTGCCAGCAGCTTTGGTCAGGTCACAGATACG.

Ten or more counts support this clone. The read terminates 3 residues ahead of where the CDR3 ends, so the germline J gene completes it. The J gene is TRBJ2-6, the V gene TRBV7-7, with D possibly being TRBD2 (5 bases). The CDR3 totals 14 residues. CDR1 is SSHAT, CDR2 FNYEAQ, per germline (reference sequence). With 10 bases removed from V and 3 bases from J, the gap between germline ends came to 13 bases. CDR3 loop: CATTMAGGANVLTF. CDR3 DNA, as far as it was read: TGTGCCACGACGATGGCGGGTGGGGCCAACGTC.

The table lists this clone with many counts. The DNA read from the CDR3 is TGTGCCTGGTTAGCTAGCGGCACAGATACG. This translates into CAWLASGTDT. From start to end, the CDR3 is CAWLASGTDTQYF. The chain carries TRBV30 and TRBJ2-3, with D perhaps matching TRBD2 (6 bases). The DNA ends 3 residues before the CDR3 does, and the rest of the CDR3 is filled in from the germline J gene. Germline CDR1 reads GTSNPN; CDR2 reads SVGIG (reference sequence). The CDR3 has 13 residues. Trimming removed 5 bases from V and 1 base from J, with 10 bases in between.

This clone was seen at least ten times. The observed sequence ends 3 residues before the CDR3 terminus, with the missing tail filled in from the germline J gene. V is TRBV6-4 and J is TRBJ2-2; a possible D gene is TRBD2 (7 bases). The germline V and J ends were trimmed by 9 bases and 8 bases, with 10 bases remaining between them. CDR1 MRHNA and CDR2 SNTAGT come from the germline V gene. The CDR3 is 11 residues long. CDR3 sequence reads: CARGRGGELFF. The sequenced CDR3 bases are TGTGCCAGGGGGAGGGGGGGGGAG.

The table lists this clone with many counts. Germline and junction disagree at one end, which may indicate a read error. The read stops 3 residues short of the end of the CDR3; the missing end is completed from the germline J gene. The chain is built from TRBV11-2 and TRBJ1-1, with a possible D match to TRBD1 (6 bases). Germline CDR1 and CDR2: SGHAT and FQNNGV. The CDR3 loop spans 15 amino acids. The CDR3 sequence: CASSLDRSWNTEAFF. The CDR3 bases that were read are TGTGCCAGCAGCCTAGACAGGTCCTGGAACACTGAA. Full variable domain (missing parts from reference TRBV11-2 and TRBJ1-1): EAGVAQSPRYKIIEKRQSVAFWCNPISGHATLYWYQQILGQGPKLLIQFQNNGVVDDSQLPKDRFSAERLKGVDSTLKIQPAKLEDSAVYLCASSLDRSWNTEAFFGQGTRLTVV.

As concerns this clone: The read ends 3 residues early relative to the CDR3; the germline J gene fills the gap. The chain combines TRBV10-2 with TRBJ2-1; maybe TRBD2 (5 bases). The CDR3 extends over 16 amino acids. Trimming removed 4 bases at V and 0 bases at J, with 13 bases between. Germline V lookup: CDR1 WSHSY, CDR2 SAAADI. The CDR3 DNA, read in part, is TGCGCCAGCAGTGCCCTAGCCGAAAGCTCCTACAATGAG. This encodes CASSALAESSYNE. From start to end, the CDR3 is CASSALAESSYNEQFF.

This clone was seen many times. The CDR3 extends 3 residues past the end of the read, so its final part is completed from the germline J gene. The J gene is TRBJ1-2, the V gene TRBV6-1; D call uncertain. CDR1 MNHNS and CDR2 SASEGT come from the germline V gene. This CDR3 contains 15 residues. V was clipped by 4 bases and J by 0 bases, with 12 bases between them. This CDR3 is CASSGSTATNYGYTF. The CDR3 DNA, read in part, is TGTGCCAGCAGTGGTTCGACTGCCACTAACTATGGC.

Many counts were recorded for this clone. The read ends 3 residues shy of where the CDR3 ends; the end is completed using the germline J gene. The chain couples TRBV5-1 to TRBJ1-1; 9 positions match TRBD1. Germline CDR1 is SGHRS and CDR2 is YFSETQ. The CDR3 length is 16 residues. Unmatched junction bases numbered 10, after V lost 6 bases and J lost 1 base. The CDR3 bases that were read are TGCGCCAGCACTACAACAGGGGGCGCGTGGAACACTGAA. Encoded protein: CASTTTGGAWNTE. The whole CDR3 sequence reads CASTTTGGAWNTEAFF.

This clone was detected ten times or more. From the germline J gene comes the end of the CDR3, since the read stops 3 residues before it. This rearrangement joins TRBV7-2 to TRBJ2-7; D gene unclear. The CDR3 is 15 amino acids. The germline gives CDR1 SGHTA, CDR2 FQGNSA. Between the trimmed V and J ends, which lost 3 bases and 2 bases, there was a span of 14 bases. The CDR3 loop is CASSFGGRPTYEQYF. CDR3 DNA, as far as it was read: TGTGCCAGCAGCTTCGGTGGCAGGCCGACCTACGAG.

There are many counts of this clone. The CDR3 protein is CASRSGQGNEQFF. CDR3 bases read: TGTGCCAGCAGATCGGGACAGGGCAATGAG. The chain joins TRBV7-3 to TRBJ2-1; the match to TRBD1 covers 9 bases. The DNA ends 3 residues before the CDR3 does, and the rest of the CDR3 is filled in from the germline J gene. V lost 6 bases to trimming and J lost 6 bases; unmatched junction nucleotides: 3. Germline CDR1 SGHTA, CDR2 FQGTGA. CDR3 length: 13 amino acids.

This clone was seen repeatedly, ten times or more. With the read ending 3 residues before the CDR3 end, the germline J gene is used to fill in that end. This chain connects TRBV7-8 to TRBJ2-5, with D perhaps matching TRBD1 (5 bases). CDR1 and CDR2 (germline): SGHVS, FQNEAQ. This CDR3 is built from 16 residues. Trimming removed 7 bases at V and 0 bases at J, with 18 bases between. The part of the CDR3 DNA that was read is TGTGCCAGCACCCCCGCGCCAGGGCAGGACCAAGAGACC. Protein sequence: CASTPAPGQDQET. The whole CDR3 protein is CASTPAPGQDQETQYF.

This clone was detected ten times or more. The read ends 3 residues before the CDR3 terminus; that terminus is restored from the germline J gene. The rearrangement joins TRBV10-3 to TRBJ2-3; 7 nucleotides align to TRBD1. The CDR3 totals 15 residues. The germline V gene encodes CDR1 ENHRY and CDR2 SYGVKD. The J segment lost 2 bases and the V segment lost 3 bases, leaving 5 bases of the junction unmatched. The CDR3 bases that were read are TGTGCCATCAGTGATGAGGGGGCGGTCACAGATACG. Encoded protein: CAISDEGAVTDT. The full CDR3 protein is CAISDEGAVTDTQYF.